Included here is one TCR beta chain sequence, with context. Its matching antigen is unknown. This sample is part of a study of a mutant IDH1 vaccine in newly diagnosed glioma. Study details: Vaccination started 4-6 weeks after radiotherapy alone, or with temozolomide cycles. Treated patients showed a male proportion of about 60%, a female proportion of about 38%, and a mean age of 40.4 years. Former treatment meant radiotherapy, temozolomide, or both; the majority had gotten both. Study conclusions and caveats: Pseudoprogression apparently lacked any relation to changes in top peripheral T cell clonotypes.

Profiled with immunoSEQ multiplex PCR; TCRdb holds only in-frame clones, not every one. The table lists roughly 54,000 clones, about 86% of them singletons. The V segment lost 5 bases and the J segment 5 bases; nucleotides outside the gene matches: 12. The CDR3 runs to 16 residues. Germline-derived CDR1 and CDR2 are LNHNV and YYDKDF (reference sequence). Time point: week 5, during vaccination. A single vaccine dose contained 300 ug of mutant IDH1 20-mer peptide, and topical imiquimod was used with it. This clonotype was sampled from a man under 40 with glioma. Sequenced material: PBMCs, taken from a glioma patient whose treatment included an IDH1 peptide vaccine. V gene TRBV15 combines with J gene TRBJ2-5; 9 nucleotides agree with TRBD2. CDR3 sequence reads: CATSDSKRGAMETQYF. CDR3 DNA sequence: TGTGCCACCAGCGATAGTAAGCGGGGGGCCATGGAGACCCAGTACTTC.